A selection of T cell receptor beta chains follows, all from one sample in a study of CD8+ T cells in alopecia areata. TCRdb's copy holds only in-frame clones and misses some; the assay was immunoSEQ multiplex PCR. The sample contains about 97,000 clones, 41% of which appear only once. Material: CD4+ T cells sorted from blood. All receptors derive from a human donor with alopecia areata. CDR3s leave out the opening cysteine and the closing phenylalanine or tryptophan. The order of the fields is J gene, clone size, V gene, CDR3 protein. Expanded clones are given a class, and other clones once, few, many or no size at all.

TRBJ1-1 . TRBV2 ASFRMGPEAF
TRBJ2-5 . TRBV5-4 ASSSTSTETQY
TRBJ1-2 . TRBV28 ASTPGDRGLSGYT
TRBJ2-1 few TRBV29-1 SGTGQGLQF
TRBJ1-6 . TRBV4-2 ASSQGEQGAFGDSPLH
TRBJ2-2 . TRBV29-1 SSGGNTGELF
TRBJ1-4 once TRBV4-1 ASSHNEAGEDNEKLF
TRBJ2-6 . TRBV11-2 ASSLYRGETSGANVLT
TRBJ2-4 . TRBV27 ASKDQNKNIQY
TRBJ1-1 . TRBV29-1 SVDLNSGGTEAF
TRBJ2-1 . TRBV5-1 ASSFIPGTTNEQF
TRBJ2-7 . TRBV6-5 ASSYSTGIEQY
TRBJ2-1 . TRBV4-1 ASSQDSGYNEQF
TRBJ2-7 . TRBV27 ASRAQGVGEQY
TRBJ1-5 . TRBV11-3 ASSLQRHRAKVQPQH
TRBJ2-1 . TRBV7-9 ASSFKLGFNEQF
TRBJ1-4 . TRBV5-1 ASSLGRGVVSNEKLF
TRBJ2-5 . TRBV5-1 ASNEFQGIGEETQY
TRBJ2-7 once TRBV7-2 ASSSRDRGYEQY
TRBJ2-1 . TRBV5-4 ASRPFGLAERDNEQF
TRBJ1-5 . TRBV2 ASSGPTQPQH
TRBJ2-7 . TRBV2 ASSEQGEAYEQY
TRBJ2-7 . TRBV5-4 ASQRTLWDEQY
TRBJ2-2 few TRBV30 ASRVYGELF
TRBJ2-6 few TRBV15 ATSTVTGGFGANVLT
TRBJ2-5 . TRBV9 ASSVASGIGETQY
TRBJ1-3 once TRBV30 AWSEGESGNTIY
TRBJ2-3 . TRBV30 AWRSRVADTQY
TRBJ2-3 . TRBV15 ATSRGGVEADTQY
TRBJ1-5 many TRBV19 ASSPLDSQPQH
TRBJ1-4 once TRBV30 AWSVLGTAEKLF
TRBJ1-1 . TRBV5-1 ASSLYGTGRNTEAF
TRBJ2-5 . TRBV7-2 ASSWGQPTQETQY
TRBJ2-1 . TRBV4-3 ASSARPGTSGMNEQF
TRBJ2-5 . TRBV7-3 ASSLTPGWEETQY
TRBJ2-7 few TRBV28 ASRHTSGGFMYEQY
TRBJ2-3 . TRBV4-2 ASSQEGLSNPYTQY
TRBJ2-7 . TRBV28 ASTGGLNEQY
TRBJ2-1 once TRBV7-9 ASSFQRRPYNEQF
TRBJ2-5 few TRBV29-1 SVEEETQY
TRBJ2-7 . TRBV30 AWSLQGYEQY
TRBJ2-1 once TRBV9 ASSATASSYNEQF
TRBJ1-1 few TRBV30 AWSVWQNTEAF
TRBJ2-5 . TRBV5-4 ASSLGQVETQY
TRBJ2-1 . TRBV11-1 ASSTGQQTEQF
TRBJ1-6 . TRBV7-2 ASSFVGYNSPLH